The 9 T cell receptor beta chains below come from one sample, sequenced in a study of CD4+ T cells in melanoma. The repertoire was sequenced with immunoSEQ multiplex PCR; TCRdb's copy has only in-frame clones and lacks some. The sample includes some 110,000 clones, around 92% of them seen just once. The sample taken for sequencing was peripheral blood. The receptors come from a human donor with melanoma.

In its sample, this clone was seen once. The CDR3 DNA sequence: TGTGCCAGCAGCTTTAGGCCCTACAGGGGGGTGACCTCCTACAATGAGCAGTTCTTC. This encodes CASSFRPYRGVTSYNEQFF. The chain combines TRBV7-6 with TRBJ2-1; 8 positions agree with TRBD1. The CDR3 consists of 19 residues. V shed 3 bases and J 0 bases; nucleotides not matched to a gene: 13. CDR1 and CDR2 (germline): SGHVS, FNYEAQ.

The J gene is TRBJ1-5, the V gene TRBV2; D may be TRBD1 (5 bases). The CDR3 consists of 16 residues. From germline, CDR1 is SNHLY and CDR2 FYNNEI. Trimming pared 6 bases from V and 0 bases from J, leaving 15 bases between. The CDR3 nucleotides read TGTGCCAGCAGCGGGAACGAAGGGACTAGCAATCAGCCCCAGCATTTT. Its translation is CASSGNEGTSNQPQHF.

The rearrangement uses TRBV11-3 and TRBJ2-1, with 13 bases fitting TRBD2. Trimming cost V 5 bases and J 8 bases; bases outside gene matches: 12. The CDR3 length is 17 residues. The germline gives CDR1 SGHNT, CDR2 YENEEA. CDR3 loop: CASSGRTSGGAVDEQFF. For the CDR3, the DNA is TGTGCCAGCAGCGGCCGAACTAGCGGGGGGGCCGTAGATGAGCAGTTCTTC.

The rearrangement joins TRBV29-1 to TRBJ2-3; D not resolved. The CDR3 covers 11 residues. Trimming stripped 4 bases from V and 2 bases from J, with 4 bases between. Germline lookup yields CDR1 SQVTM and CDR2 ANQGSEA. CDR3 DNA: TGCAGCGTTGCCACCACAGATACGCAGTATTTT. Amino acid sequence: CSVATTDTQYF.

This sequence joins TRBV6-6 and TRBJ2-2; weak D call: TRBD1 (7 bases). Germline V gene lookup returns CDR1 MNHNY and CDR2 SVGAGI (reference sequence). The CDR3 runs 11 residues. The germline V and J ends were trimmed by 10 bases and 7 bases, with 10 bases remaining between them. The CDR3 coding sequence is TGTGCCACCCAGGGGGGCGGGGAGCTGTTTTTT. It encodes CATQGGGELFF.

This clone was picked up one time. The CDR3 is CASSPRDGGTSGRWGYQETQYF. CDR3 nucleotide sequence: TGTGCCAGCAGCCCCCGGGACGGCGGGACTAGCGGGCGTTGGGGGTACCAAGAGACCCAGTACTTC. V is TRBV9 and J is TRBJ2-5, with TRBD2 identical over 12 bases. The CDR3 loop spans 22 amino acids. Germline CDR1 SGDLS, CDR2 YYNGEE. The ends lost 4 bases at V and 0 bases at J; junction bases unmatched: 22.

The chain carries TRBV19 and TRBJ2-2; 7 bases are a match to TRBD1. Germline V gene lookup returns CDR1 LNHDA and CDR2 SQIVND (reference sequence). This CDR3 is built from 14 residues. The V segment lost 6 bases and the J segment 2 bases; nucleotides outside the gene matches: 3. CDR3: CASSRQGNTGELFF. The CDR3 DNA reads as TGTGCCAGTAGCAGACAGGGAAACACCGGGGAGCTGTTTTTT.

This chain connects TRBV7-9 to TRBJ2-1; D gene ambiguous. V lost 5 bases, J lost 8 bases, and 4 bases lay in between. Germline loops: CDR1 SEHNR, CDR2 FQNEAQ (reference sequence). This CDR3 has 10 residues. The CDR3 coding sequence is TGTGCCAGCAGCCCCTATGAGCAGTTCTTC. Translation gives CASSPYEQFF.

The chain couples TRBV5-1 to TRBJ2-2, with no clear D. CDR3 length: 12 amino acids. The germline V gene encodes CDR1 SGHRS and CDR2 YFSETQ. V dropped 5 bases and J dropped 3 bases, with 5 bases sitting between them. CDR3 DNA: TGCGCCAGCAGGGAGTACACCGGGGAGCTGTTTTTT. Translated: CASREYTGELFF.